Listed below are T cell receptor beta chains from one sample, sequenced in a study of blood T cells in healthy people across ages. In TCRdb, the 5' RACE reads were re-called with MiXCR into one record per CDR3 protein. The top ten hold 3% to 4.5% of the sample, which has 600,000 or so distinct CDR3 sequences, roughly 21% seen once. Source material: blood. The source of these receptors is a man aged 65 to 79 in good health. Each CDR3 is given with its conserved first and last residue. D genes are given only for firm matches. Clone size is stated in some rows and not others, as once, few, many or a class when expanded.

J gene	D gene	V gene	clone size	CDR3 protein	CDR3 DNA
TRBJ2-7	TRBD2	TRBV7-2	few	CASSLAGTSTHEQYF	TGTGCCAGCAGCTTAGCAGGGACTAGTACCCACGAGCAGTACTTC
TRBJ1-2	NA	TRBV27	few	CASSSYRANYGYTF	TGTGCCAGCAGTTCCTACAGGGCTAACTATGGCTACACCTTC
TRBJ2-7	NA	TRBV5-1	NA	CASRYVGGDYEQYF	TGCGCCAGCAGGTATGTAGGAGGTGACTACGAGCAGTACTTC
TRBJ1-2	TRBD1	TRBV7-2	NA	CASSYNNPGQGARGYTF	TGTGCCAGCAGTTATAACAATCCGGGACAGGGGGCCAGGGGCTACACCTTC
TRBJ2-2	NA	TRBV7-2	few	CASSPGLTGELFF	TGTGCCAGCAGCCCAGGGCTGACCGGGGAGCTGTTTTTT
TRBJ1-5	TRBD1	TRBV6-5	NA	CASSRTGGINQPQHF	TGTGCCAGCAGTCGGACAGGGGGAATCAATCAGCCCCAGCATTTT
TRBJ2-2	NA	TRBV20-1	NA	CSARQQANTGELFF	TGCAGTGCTAGACAGCAGGCGAACACCGGGGAGCTGTTTTTT
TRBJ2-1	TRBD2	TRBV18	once	CASSPREGRSYNEQFF	TGTGCCAGCTCACCACGGGAGGGACGCTCCTACAATGAGCAGTTCTTC
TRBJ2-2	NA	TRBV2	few	CASSADGTGELFF	TGTGCCAGCAGTGCCGACGGGACCGGGGAGCTGTTTTTT
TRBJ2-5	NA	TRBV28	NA	CASSRSPSRPEAQYF	TGTGCCAGCAGTCGCAGCCCCTCCCGGCCGGAGGCCCAGTACTTC
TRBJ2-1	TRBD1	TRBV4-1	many	CASSQGTGGYNEQFF	TGCGCCAGCAGCCAAGGGACAGGGGGATATAATGAGCAGTTCTTC
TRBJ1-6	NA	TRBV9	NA	CASSALDTSYNSPLHF	TGTGCCAGCAGCGCCCTAGATACGTCCTATAATTCACCCCTCCACTTT
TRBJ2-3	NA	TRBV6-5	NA	CASSPHRYTDTRYF	TGTGCCAGCAGTCCCCACAGATACACAGATACGCGGTATTTT
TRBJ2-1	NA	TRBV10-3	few	CAVSEDFPREFF	TGTGCCGTCAGTGAAGACTTTCCAAGGGAGTTCTTC
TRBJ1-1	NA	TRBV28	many	CASSLQGMNTEAFF	TGTGCCAGCAGCTTACAGGGTATGAACACTGAAGCTTTCTTT
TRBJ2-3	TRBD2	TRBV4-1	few	CASSPFPREGTDTQYF	TGCGCCAGCAGCCCCTTTCCGCGGGAGGGGACAGATACGCAGTATTTT
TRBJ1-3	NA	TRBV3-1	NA	CASSQRGASFGNTIYF	TGTGCCAGCAGCCAAAGGGGGGCCTCCTTCGGAAACACCATATATTTT
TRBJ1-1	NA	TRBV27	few	CASRLRDSTEAFF	TGTGCCAGCAGACTCAGGGATAGCACTGAAGCTTTCTTT
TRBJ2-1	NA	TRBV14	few	CASSPLGGNSYNEQFF	TGTGCCAGCAGCCCACTAGGGGGAAACTCCTACAATGAGCAGTTCTTC
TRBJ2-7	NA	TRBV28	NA	CASSRVSYEQYF	TGTGCCAGCAGTCGGGTGTCGTACGAGCAGTACTTC
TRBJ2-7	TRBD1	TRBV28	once	CASSLDRGRVNEQYF	TGTGCCAGCAGTTTAGACAGGGGGCGCGTCAACGAGCAGTACTTC
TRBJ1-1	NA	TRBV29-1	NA	CSAQGRSDTEAFF	TGCAGCGCACAGGGACGGTCGGACACTGAAGCTTTCTTT
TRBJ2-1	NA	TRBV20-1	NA	CSARDSRRSSSYNEQFF	TGCAGTGCTAGAGATTCTCGGCGGTCGAGCTCCTACAATGAGCAGTTCTTC
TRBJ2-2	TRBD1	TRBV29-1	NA	CSVFSPGQTSSPGELFF	TGCAGCGTTTTTTCTCCGGGACAGACATCCAGTCCAGGGGAGCTGTTTTTT
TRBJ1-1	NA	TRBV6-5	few	CASSYSNRPNTEAFF	TGTGCCAGCAGTTACTCGAACAGACCTAACACTGAAGCTTTCTTT
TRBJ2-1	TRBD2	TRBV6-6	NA	CASSSTSGEEFF	TGTGCCAGCAGTTCGACTAGCGGGGAAGAGTTCTTC
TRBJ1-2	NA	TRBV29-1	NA	CSVEATNNYGYTF	TGCAGCGTTGAGGCAACGAATAACTATGGCTACACCTTC
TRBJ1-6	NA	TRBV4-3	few	CASSRNNQGSPLHF	TGCGCCAGCAGCCGTAATAACCAGGGCTCACCCCTCCACTTT
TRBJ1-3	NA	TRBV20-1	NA	CSARGGGTNSGNTIYF	TGCAGTGCTAGGGGTGGCGGAACCAACTCTGGAAACACCATATATTTT
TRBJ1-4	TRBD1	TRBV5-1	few	CASSFGQVLNEKLFF	TGCGCCAGCAGCTTCGGACAGGTCTTAAATGAAAAACTGTTTTTT
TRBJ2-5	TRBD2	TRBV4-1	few	CASSQDWGGPQQTQYF	TGCGCCAGCAGCCAAGATTGGGGGGGACCCCAGCAGACCCAGTACTTC
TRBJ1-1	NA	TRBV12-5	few	CASGLVRASEAFF	TGTGCTAGTGGTTTGGTACGGGCGAGTGAAGCTTTCTTT
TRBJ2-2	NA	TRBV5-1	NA	CASSLLGAGYTGELFF	TGCGCCAGCAGTTTGTTAGGGGCGGGATACACCGGGGAGCTGTTTTTT
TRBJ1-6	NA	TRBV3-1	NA	CASSQQWSSYNSPLHF	TGTGCCAGCAGCCAACAGTGGAGCTCCTATAATTCACCCCTCCACTTT
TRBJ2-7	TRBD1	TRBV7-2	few	CASSARDSYEQYF	TGTGCCAGCAGCGCTCGGGACAGCTACGAGCAGTACTTC
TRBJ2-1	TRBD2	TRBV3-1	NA	CASSQVSWPSGEQFF	TGTGCCAGCAGCCAAGTGTCTTGGCCTAGCGGTGAGCAGTTCTTC
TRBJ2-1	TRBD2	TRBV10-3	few	CAIEKLAGGNEQFF	TGTGCCATCGAGAAACTAGCGGGAGGGAATGAGCAGTTCTTC